This is a list of T cell receptor beta chains from one sample in a study of T cell responses to AZD1222 COVID-19 vaccine. Repertoires were generated with immunoSEQ multiplex PCR, while TCRdb's copy carries only in-frame clones and drops some. Of 110,000 to 150,000 clones in the sample, around 91% were seen once. The sample here was peripheral blood, taken on day 0 of AZD1222 vaccination. These receptors all come from an adult in good health. CDR3s include the opening cysteine and the closing phenylalanine or tryptophan. D genes are given only for firm matches. Some rows mark clone size as missing; the rest say once, few, many or name a class of expanded clone.

d_call	j_call	v_call	clone_size	cdr3_nt	cdr3_aa
.	TRBJ2-4	TRBV28	.	TGTGCCAGCAGCACCAGGAAGGGGTTCATTCAGTACTTC	CASSTRKGFIQYF
TRBD1	TRBJ1-1	TRBV10-3	.	TGTGCCATCAGTGCGCAGGGGGCGACTGAAGCTTTCTTT	CAISAQGATEAFF
.	TRBJ2-2	TRBV7-2	.	TGTGCCAGCAGCCCCTGGGCCAGGAGTAACACCGGGGAGCTGTTTTTT	CASSPWARSNTGELFF
.	TRBJ2-3	TRBV4-1	.	TGCGCCAGCAGCCAAGATTCACTCCGCACAGATACGCAGTATTTT	CASSQDSLRTDTQYF
TRBD1	TRBJ1-2	TRBV28	.	TGTGCCAGCAGTTTGCTACAGGGGGACGGCTACACCTTC	CASSLLQGDGYTF
.	TRBJ1-5	TRBV28	.	TGTGCCAGCAGTTTATTGGGGGTTGATCAGCCCCAGCATTTT	CASSLLGVDQPQHF
.	TRBJ1-1	TRBV27	.	TGTGCCAGCAGCACAGTCATGAACACTGAAGCTTTCTTT	CASSTVMNTEAFF
.	TRBJ1-2	TRBV2	few	TGTGCCAGCAGAGGATTCGCTCTCTATGGCTACACCTTC	CASRGFALYGYTF
.	TRBJ1-1	TRBV11-2	.	TGTGCCAGCAGCTTCCCCTTGCTACCCGGAGAGAACACTGAAGCTTTCTTT	CASSFPLLPGENTEAFF
TRBD2	TRBJ2-2	TRBV6-1	.	TGTGCCAGCAGGTCTAGCGGGGTCACCGGGGAGCTGTTTTTT	CASRSSGVTGELFF
TRBD1	TRBJ1-2	TRBV5-6	.	TGTGCCAGCAGCCAGGTCAGACCCGGGACAGGGGCGCGTGGCTACACCTTC	CASSQVRPGTGARGYTF
TRBD1	TRBJ1-2	TRBV27	.	TGTGCCAGCAGTCTCTATGGACAGGGGATTTATGGCTACACCTTC	CASSLYGQGIYGYTF
TRBD1	TRBJ2-7	TRBV6-1	.	TGTGCCAGCAGTGAAACGGACAGGGACTCCTACGAGCAGTACTTC	CASSETDRDSYEQYF
.	TRBJ1-4	TRBV28	.	TGTGCCAGCAGTTTAAGGGAAAAACTGTTTTTT	CASSLREKLFF
.	TRBJ1-5	TRBV27	.	TGTGCCAGCAGTTTTTCCGCGTCCGGGCCCCAGCATTTT	CASSFSASGPQHF
TRBD1	TRBJ1-2	TRBV5-6	.	TGTGCCAGCAGCCCCAAGACAGGGGGCAGTTATGGCTACACCTTC	CASSPKTGGSYGYTF
.	TRBJ2-3	TRBV19	.	TGTGCCAGTAAGGCCCAGACAGGCCTCACAGATACGCAGTATTTT	CASKAQTGLTDTQYF
.	TRBJ1-1	TRBV5-4	.	TGTGCCAGCAGCTTAAGGATGAACACTGAAGCTTTCTTT	CASSLRMNTEAFF
.	TRBJ2-7	TRBV29-1	.	TGCAGCGTTCTCGTACACACTCTAACCTACGAGCAGTACTTC	CSVLVHTLTYEQYF
TRBD2	TRBJ2-1	TRBV9	.	TGTGCCAGCAGCGTTGGGACTAGCGGGATTAACAATGAGCAGTTCTTC	CASSVGTSGINNEQFF
TRBD1	TRBJ1-2	TRBV2	.	TGTGCCAGAAGGGACAGACTTTATGGCTACACCTTC	CARRDRLYGYTF
TRBD1	TRBJ1-1	TRBV13	.	TGTGCCAGCAGCCCAGACAGGGCGGACACTGAAGCTTTCTTT	CASSPDRADTEAFF
TRBD2	TRBJ2-7	TRBV27	.	TGTGCCAGCAGTTCCCAAAGCGGGAGGGCTTGGTACGAGCAGTACTTC	CASSSQSGRAWYEQYF
TRBD2	TRBJ2-1	TRBV5-1	.	TGCGCCAGCAGCTTGGCGCTAGCGGGGGGTTACAATGAGCAGTTCTTC	CASSLALAGGYNEQFF
TRBD1	TRBJ2-7	TRBV15	few	TGTGCCACCAGTTCGGGACAGAACTACGAGCAGTACTTC	CATSSGQNYEQYF
.	TRBJ2-1	TRBV5-4	.	TGTGCCAGCGGAGGTTCAAGCTCCTACAATGAGCAGTTCTTC	CASGGSSSYNEQFF
TRBD1	TRBJ1-5	TRBV5-5	.	TGTGCCAGCAGCTTGGAGGACAGGGGTGATCAGCCCCAGCATTTT	CASSLEDRGDQPQHF
TRBD1	TRBJ2-7	TRBV28	.	TGTGCCAGCAGGGAGGACAGGGGACCCTCCTACGAGCAGTACTTC	CASREDRGPSYEQYF
.	TRBJ1-1	TRBV7-2	.	TGTGCCAGCAGCTTAGTGGGTAGGGGCACTGAAGCTTTCTTT	CASSLVGRGTEAFF
TRBD2	TRBJ2-7	TRBV27	.	TGTGCCAGCAGTTTATCTTTAGCGGGGGGTTCCTACGAGCAGTACTTC	CASSLSLAGGSYEQYF
.	TRBJ2-7	TRBV6-2/TRBV6-3	.	TGTGCCAGCAGCCGGGATCCCTACGAGCAGTACTTC	CASSRDPYEQYF
.	TRBJ1-5	TRBV6-1	.	TGTGCCAGCAGTGGGGGATTACTTCGGGACAGCAATCAGCCCCAGCATTTT	CASSGGLLRDSNQPQHF
.	TRBJ1-1	TRBV6-5	.	TGTGCCAGCAGTTACATCCAGAACACTGAAGCTTTCTTT	CASSYIQNTEAFF
.	TRBJ1-5	TRBV11-2	.	TGTGCCAGCAGCTTAGAGGCTTTTTCGGGGTATCCCCAGCATTTT	CASSLEAFSGYPQHF
TRBD2	TRBJ2-5	TRBV3-1/TRBV3-2	once	TGTGCCAGCAGCCAAGTAGGGGAAGTTAGGCGCGGGGGAGAGACCCAGTACTTC	CASSQVGEVRRGGETQYF
.	TRBJ2-7	TRBV27	.	TGTGCCAGCAGCTTACTTGGGACCTACGAGCAGTACTTC	CASSLLGTYEQYF
TRBD1	TRBJ2-6	TRBV6-5	.	TGTGCCAGCAGTACAGGGGGCGGGGCCAACGTCCTGACTTTC	CASSTGGGANVLTF